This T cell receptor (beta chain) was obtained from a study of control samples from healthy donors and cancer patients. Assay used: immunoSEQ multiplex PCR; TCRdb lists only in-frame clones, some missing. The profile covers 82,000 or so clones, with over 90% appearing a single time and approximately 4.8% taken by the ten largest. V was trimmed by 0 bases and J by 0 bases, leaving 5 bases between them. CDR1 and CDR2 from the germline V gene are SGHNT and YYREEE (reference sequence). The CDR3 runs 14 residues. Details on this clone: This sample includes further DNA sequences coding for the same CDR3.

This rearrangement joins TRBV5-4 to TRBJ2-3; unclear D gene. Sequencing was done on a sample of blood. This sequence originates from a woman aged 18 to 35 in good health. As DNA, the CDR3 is TGTGCCAGCAGCTTGGATACTAGCACAGATACGCAGTATTTT. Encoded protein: CASSLDTSTDTQYF. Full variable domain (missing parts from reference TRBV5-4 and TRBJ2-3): ETGVTQSPTHLIKTRGQQVTLRCSSQSGHNTVSWYQQALGQGPQFIFQYYREEENGRGNFPPRFSGLQFPNYSSELNVNALELDDSALYLCASSLDTSTDTQYFGPGTRLTVL.